The sequence of this TCR beta chain was determined in a study of CD8 T cells in Susac syndrome. V shed 4 bases and J 5 bases; nucleotides not matched to a gene: 5. Germline V lookup: CDR1 MRHNA, CDR2 SNTAGT. CDR3 length: 14 residues. cDNA came from approximately 0.5 to 1 ug RNA primed by random hexamers. The CDR3 of TCR beta was amplified by immunoSEQ multiplex PCR across 54 Vbeta and 13 Jbeta. TCRdb re-called the immunoSEQ multiplex PCR reads through MiXCR, storing one row per CDR3 protein. The table lists 230,000 or so distinct CDR3 sequences, 95% of them singletons. The TCR originated in a human donor with multiple sclerosis. The chain couples TRBV6-4 to TRBJ1-2; 9 bases line up with TRBD1. Material for sequencing was CD4+ T cells from PBMCs. The CDR3 protein is CASSAAGQGYGYTF. The DNA for the CDR3 is TGTGCCAGCAGTGCCGCGGGACAGGGATATGGCTACACCTTC.